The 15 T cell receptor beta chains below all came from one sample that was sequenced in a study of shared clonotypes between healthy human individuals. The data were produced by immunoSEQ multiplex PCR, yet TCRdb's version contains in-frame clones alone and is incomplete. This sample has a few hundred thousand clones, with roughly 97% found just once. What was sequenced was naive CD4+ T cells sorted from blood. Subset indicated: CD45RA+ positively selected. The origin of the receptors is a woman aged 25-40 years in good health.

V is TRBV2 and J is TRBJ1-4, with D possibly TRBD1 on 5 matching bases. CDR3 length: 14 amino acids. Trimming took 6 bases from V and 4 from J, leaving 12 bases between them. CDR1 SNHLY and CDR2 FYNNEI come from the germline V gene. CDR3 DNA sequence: TGTGCCAGCAGGAAGGGGCGAAATAATGAAAAACTGTTTTTT. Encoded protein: CASRKGRNNEKLFF. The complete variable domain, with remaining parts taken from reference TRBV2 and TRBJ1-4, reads EPEVTQTPSHQVTQMGQEVILRCVPISNHLYFYWYRQILGQKVEFLVSFYNNEISEKSEIFDDQFSVERPDGSNFTLKIRSTKLEDSAMYFCASRKGRNNEKLFFGSGTQLSVL.

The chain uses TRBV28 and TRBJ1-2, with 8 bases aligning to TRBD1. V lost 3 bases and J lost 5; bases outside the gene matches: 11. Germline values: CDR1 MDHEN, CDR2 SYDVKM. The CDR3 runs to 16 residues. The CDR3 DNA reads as TGTGCCAGCAGTTTGTTTACCGCGGACAGGGAGTATGGCTACACCTTC. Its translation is CASSLFTADREYGYTF.

This chain's CDR3 is CASSGGFNRRRTEAFF. The CDR3 DNA reads TGTGCCAGCAGTGGAGGGTTCAACAGGAGGAGAACTGAAGCTTTCTTT. The gene calls are TRBV2 and TRBJ1-1; weak D call: TRBD1 (5 bases). The CDR3 has 16 amino acids. V lost 4 bases and J 5 bases, leaving 20 bases between the germline ends. Germline V gene data show CDR1 as SNHLY and CDR2 as FYNNEI.

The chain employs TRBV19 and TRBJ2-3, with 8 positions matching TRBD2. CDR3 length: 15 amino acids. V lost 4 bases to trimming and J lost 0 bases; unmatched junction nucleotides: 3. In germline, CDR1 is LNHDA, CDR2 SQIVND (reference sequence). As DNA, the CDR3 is TGTGCCAGTAGTACTTGGACTAGCAGCACAGATACGCAGTATTTT. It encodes CASSTWTSSTDTQYF. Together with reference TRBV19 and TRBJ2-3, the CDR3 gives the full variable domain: DGGITQSPKYLFRKEGQNVTLSCEQNLNHDAMYWYRQDPGQGLRLIYYSQIVNDFQKGDIAEGYSVSREKKESFPLTVTSAQKNPTAFYLCASSTWTSSTDTQYFGPGTRLTVL.

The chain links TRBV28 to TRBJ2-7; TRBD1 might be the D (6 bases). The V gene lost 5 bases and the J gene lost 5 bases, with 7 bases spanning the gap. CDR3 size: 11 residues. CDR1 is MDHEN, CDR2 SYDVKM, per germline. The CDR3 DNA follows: TGTGCCAGCAGTCACAGGGACGAGCAGTACTTC. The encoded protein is CASSHRDEQYF.

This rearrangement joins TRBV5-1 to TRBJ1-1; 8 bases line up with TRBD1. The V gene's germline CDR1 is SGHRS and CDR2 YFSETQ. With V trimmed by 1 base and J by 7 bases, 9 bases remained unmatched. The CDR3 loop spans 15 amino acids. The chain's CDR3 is CASSLTGGMEDEAFF. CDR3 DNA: TGCGCCAGCAGCTTGACAGGGGGAATGGAAGATGAAGCTTTCTTT.

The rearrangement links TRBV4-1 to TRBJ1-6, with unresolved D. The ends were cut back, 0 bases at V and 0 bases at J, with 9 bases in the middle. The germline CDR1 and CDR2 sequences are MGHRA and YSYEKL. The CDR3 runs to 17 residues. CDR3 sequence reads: CASSQEQETSYNSPLHF. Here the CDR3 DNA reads TGCGCCAGCAGCCAAGAACAAGAGACCTCCTATAATTCACCCCTCCACTTT.

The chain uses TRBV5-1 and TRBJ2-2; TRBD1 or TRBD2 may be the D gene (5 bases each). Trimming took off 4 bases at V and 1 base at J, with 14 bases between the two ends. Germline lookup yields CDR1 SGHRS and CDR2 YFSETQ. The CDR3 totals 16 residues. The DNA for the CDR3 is TGCGCCAGCAGCCGAGCCGGGACGCAGAACACCGGGGAGCTGTTTTTT. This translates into CASSRAGTQNTGELFF.

In DNA form, the CDR3 reads TGTGCCATTAGGACTAGCGGGAGAAGCAATGAGCAGTTCTTC. This translates into CAIRTSGRSNEQFF. The chain joins TRBV10-3 to TRBJ2-1; TRBD2 agrees at 13 bases. V lost 9 bases, J lost 6 bases, and 5 bases stayed unmatched. This CDR3 spans 14 amino acids. CDR1 is ENHRY and CDR2 is SYGVKD in the germline V gene.

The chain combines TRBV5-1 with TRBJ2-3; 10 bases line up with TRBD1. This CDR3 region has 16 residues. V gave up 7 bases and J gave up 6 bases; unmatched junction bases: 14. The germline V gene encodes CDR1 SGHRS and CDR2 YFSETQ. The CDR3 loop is CASSLEGGTGADTQYF. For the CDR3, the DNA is TGCGCCAGCTCTTTGGAAGGTGGGACAGGGGCCGATACGCAGTATTTT.

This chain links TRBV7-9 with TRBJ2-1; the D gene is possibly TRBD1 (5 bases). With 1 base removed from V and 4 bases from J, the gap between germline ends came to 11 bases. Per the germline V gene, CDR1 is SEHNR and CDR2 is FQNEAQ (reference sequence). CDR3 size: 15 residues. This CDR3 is CASSLVYRGYNEQFF. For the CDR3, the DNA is TGTGCCAGCAGCTTAGTGTATAGGGGATACAATGAGCAGTTCTTC. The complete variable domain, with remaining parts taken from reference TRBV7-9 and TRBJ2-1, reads DTGVSQNPRHKITKRGQNVTFRCDPISEHNRLYWYRQTLGQGPEFLTYFQNEAQLEKSRLLSDRFSAERPKGSFSTLEIQRTEQGDSAMYLCASSLVYRGYNEQFFGPGTRLTVL.

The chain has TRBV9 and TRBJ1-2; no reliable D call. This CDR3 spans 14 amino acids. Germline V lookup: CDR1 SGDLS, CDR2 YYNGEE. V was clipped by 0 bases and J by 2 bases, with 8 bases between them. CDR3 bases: TGTGCCAGCAGCGTAGGGGAGGGCAACTATGGCTACACCTTC. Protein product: CASSVGEGNYGYTF.

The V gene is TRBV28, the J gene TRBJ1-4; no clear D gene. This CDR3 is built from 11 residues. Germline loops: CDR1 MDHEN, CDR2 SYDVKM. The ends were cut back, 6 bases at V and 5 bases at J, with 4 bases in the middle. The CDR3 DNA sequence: TGTGCCAGCAGAGCAAATGAAAAACTGTTTTTT. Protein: CASRANEKLFF.

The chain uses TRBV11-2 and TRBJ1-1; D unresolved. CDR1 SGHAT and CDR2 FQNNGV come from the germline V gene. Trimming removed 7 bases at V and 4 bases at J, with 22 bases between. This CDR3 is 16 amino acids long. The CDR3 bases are TGTGCCAGCACCTCAGTCCTAGGCGCTTCGGCCACTGAAGCTTTCTTT. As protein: CASTSVLGASATEAFF.

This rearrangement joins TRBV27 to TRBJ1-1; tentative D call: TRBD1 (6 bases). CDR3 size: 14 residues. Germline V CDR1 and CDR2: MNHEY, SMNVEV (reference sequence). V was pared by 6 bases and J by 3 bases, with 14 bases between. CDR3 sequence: CASRRGGHYTEAFF. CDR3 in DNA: TGTGCCAGCAGACGGGGGGGACACTACACTGAAGCTTTCTTT.